Following are 22 T cell receptor beta chains from one sample sequenced in a study of Ad26.COV2.S vaccination and SARS-CoV-2 variants. The table came from immunoSEQ multiplex PCR; TCRdb's copy has only in-frame clones and leaves some out. This table holds about 350,000 clones, 92% found once. Sequencing was performed on peripheral blood, taken after recovery from COVID-19. Receptor source: a human donor who had recovered from COVID-19.

The J gene is TRBJ1-1, the V gene TRBV15, with a weak D call TRBD1 (6 bases). Trimming removed 3 bases at V and 9 bases at J, with 8 bases between. Germline assignment: CDR1 LNHNV and CDR2 YYDKDF (reference sequence). This CDR3 is built from 11 residues. As DNA, the CDR3 is TGTGCCACCAGCAGGGACAGCCAAGCTTTCTTT. Translating it yields CATSRDSQAFF.

This clone was recorded at least ten times. J is TRBJ2-2 and V is TRBV6-6; possibly TRBD1 for D (5 bases). Trimming pared 5 bases from V and 9 bases from J, leaving 10 bases between. The CDR3 spans 12 residues. Germline assignment: CDR1 MNHNY and CDR2 SVGAGI (reference sequence). Here the CDR3 DNA reads TGTGCCAGCAGTCTGGACAAAAGGGAGCTGTTTTTT. It codes for CASSLDKRELFF.

J is TRBJ1-1 and V is TRBV7-2; D gene unclear. Trimming pared 5 bases from V and 1 base from J, leaving 14 bases between. This CDR3 contains 15 residues. Germline CDR1 and CDR2: SGHTA and FQGNSA. In DNA, the CDR3 is TGTGCCAGCAGCCCTTCGGTGGGTGGGAACACTGAAGCTTTCTTT. Protein product: CASSPSVGGNTEAFF.

The genes are TRBV4-2 and TRBJ2-6; no definite D call. The CDR3 loop spans 17 amino acids. The germline V gene encodes CDR1 LGHNA and CDR2 YNFKEQ. Between the trimmed V and J ends, which lost 0 bases and 0 bases, there was a span of 9 bases. The CDR3 coding sequence is TGTGCCAGCAGCCAAGAACAGTCCCTCTCTGGGGCCAACGTCCTGACTTTC. Translated, it gives CASSQEQSLSGANVLTF.

CDR3 sequence reads: CASSQDAGEGETQYF. The CDR3 DNA follows: TGCGCCAGCAGCCAAGATGCCGGGGAGGGAGAGACCCAGTACTTC. The chain uses TRBV4-1 and TRBJ2-5, with TRBD2 identical over 7 bases. CDR1 is MGHRA, CDR2 YSYEKL, per germline. The V and J ends lost 0 bases and 4 bases, in that order; junction bases with no gene match: 5. The CDR3 has 15 amino acids.

The rearrangement links TRBV29-1 to TRBJ2-2; 9 bases are shared with TRBD2. V lost 6 bases, J lost 3 bases, and 17 bases stayed unmatched. Per germline, CDR1 SQVTM and CDR2 ANQGSEA. The CDR3 sequence is 18 residues long. The CDR3, as DNA: TGCAGCGTAGCCTCACGCGGGAGGGTTGTTAGGTACACCGGGGAGCTGTTTTTT. Its translation is CSVASRGRVVRYTGELFF.

V is TRBV7-2 and J is TRBJ1-1, with TRBD1 matching 7 bases. Germline-derived CDR1 and CDR2 are SGHTA and FQGNSA. There are 15 residues in the CDR3. V trimming: 1 base; J trimming: 4 bases; junction bases outside the gene matches: 6. Here the CDR3 reads CASSLVAGGSTEAFF. CDR3 in DNA: TGTGCCAGCAGCTTAGTAGCAGGGGGTAGCACTGAAGCTTTCTTT.

The J gene is TRBJ2-1, the V gene TRBV20-1, with D perhaps given as TRBD1 or TRBD2 (5 bases each). The V gene's germline CDR1 is DFQATT and CDR2 SNEGSKA (reference sequence). The CDR3 totals 17 residues. Trimming shortened V by 3 bases and J by 5 bases, and 23 bases separated the two germline ends. Written as DNA, the CDR3 is TGCAGTGCTAGTATCCCCTCACCGGGGCTGGCGAACAATGAGCAGTTCTTC. This encodes CSASIPSPGLANNEQFF.

The chain joins TRBV5-1 to TRBJ1-4, with D unclear. CDR3 length: 14 residues. CDR1 and CDR2 from the germline V gene are SGHRS and YFSETQ. The V end was cut by 1 base, the J end by 0 bases, with 4 bases between. CDR3 sequence (DNA): TGCGCCAGCAGCTTGATTGCAACTAATGAAAAACTGTTTTTT. This translates into CASSLIATNEKLFF.

The chain has TRBV4-3 and TRBJ2-7, with 9 positions matching TRBD1. J was trimmed by 3 bases and V by 4 bases; bases with no gene match: 7. Germline CDR1 LGHNA, CDR2 YSLEER. The CDR3 covers 15 residues. This CDR3 is CASSRDRGKDYEQYF. CDR3 DNA sequence: TGCGCCAGCAGCCGAGACAGGGGGAAGGACTACGAGCAGTACTTC.

The V gene is TRBV5-5, the J gene TRBJ2-5; no clear D. This CDR3 has 13 amino acids. Trimming removed 0 bases from V and 6 bases from J, with 9 bases in between. Germline CDR1 is SGHKS and CDR2 is YYEKEE (reference sequence). This chain's CDR3 is CASSLVGAQTQYF. The CDR3 nucleotides read TGTGCCAGCAGCTTGGTGGGCGCGCAGACCCAGTACTTC.

The chain uses TRBV2 and TRBJ2-1; TRBD2 might be the D (5 bases). Germline V gene lookup returns CDR1 SNHLY and CDR2 FYNNEI. The CDR3 is 18 amino acids. The ends were cut back, 6 bases at V and 0 bases at J, with 21 bases in the middle. The CDR3 sequence: CASSKLLQATSSYNEQFF. The CDR3 DNA reads as TGTGCCAGCAGCAAACTCCTACAAGCCACTAGCTCCTACAATGAGCAGTTCTTC.

V and J are TRBV6-1 and TRBJ1-1; D ambiguous. The V gene lost 2 bases and the J gene lost 0 bases, with 19 bases spanning the gap. Germline CDR1 and CDR2: MNHNS and SASEGT. This CDR3 comprises 18 residues. CDR3 amino acids: CASSEYRGGMGMNTEAFF. CDR3 nucleotides: TGTGCCAGCAGTGAATACAGAGGAGGCATGGGGATGAACACTGAAGCTTTCTTT.

The V and J genes are TRBV5-1 and TRBJ1-1; D ambiguous. CDR1 and CDR2 from the germline V gene are SGHRS and YFSETQ. V was clipped by 0 bases and J by 0 bases, with 6 bases between them. The CDR3 is 14 residues long. CDR3 in amino acids: CASSLVRLNTEAFF. Here the CDR3 DNA reads TGCGCCAGCAGCTTGGTACGGCTGAACACTGAAGCTTTCTTT.

In DNA form, the CDR3 reads TGTGCCAGCAGCGTAGTCAGCTCCTACAATGAGCAGTTCTTC. It encodes CASSVVSSYNEQFF. The V and J genes are TRBV9 and TRBJ2-1; D gene unclear. V was pared by 0 bases and J by 0 bases, with 4 bases between. Germline CDR1 reads SGDLS; CDR2 reads YYNGEE. The CDR3 totals 14 residues.

The chain joins TRBV24-1 to TRBJ2-3; D perhaps matches TRBD2 (6 bases). This CDR3 contains 17 residues. The germline V gene has CDR1 KGHDR and CDR2 SFDVKD. V lost 1 base to trimming and J lost 1 base, with 14 bases between them. As DNA, the CDR3 is TGTGCCACCAGTGATTTTTCCCGGCGGGGAGGCACAGATACGCAGTATTTT. Amino acid sequence: CATSDFSRRGGTDTQYF.

This clone occurred once. The chain employs TRBV9 and TRBJ2-3, with D unresolved. With 0 bases removed from V and 0 bases from J, the gap between germline ends came to 11 bases. CDR1 SGDLS and CDR2 YYNGEE come from the germline V gene. The CDR3 is 16 amino acids. CDR3 sequence reads: CASSVVGGLSTDTQYF. DNA of the CDR3: TGTGCCAGCAGCGTAGTCGGCGGCCTAAGCACAGATACGCAGTATTTT. The entire variable domain, with the rest obtained from reference TRBV9 and TRBJ2-3, is as follows: DSGVTQTPKHLITATGQRVTLRCSPRSGDLSVYWYQQSLDQGLQFLIQYYNGEERAKGNILERFSAQQFPDLHSELNLSSLELGDSALYFCASSVVGGLSTDTQYFGPGTRLTVL.

The chain joins TRBV9 to TRBJ1-2; tentatively, D is TRBD1 (5 bases). The CDR3 contains 14 residues. Germline-derived CDR1 and CDR2 are SGDLS and YYNGEE. V was pared by 3 bases and J by 4 bases, with 13 bases between. The CDR3 sequence: CASSGPQGRYGYTF. In DNA, the CDR3 is TGTGCCAGCAGCGGACCCCAGGGACGCTATGGCTACACCTTC. Supplemented by reference TRBV9 and TRBJ1-2, the full variable domain reads DSGVTQTPKHLITATGQRVTLRCSPRSGDLSVYWYQQSLDQGLQFLIQYYNGEERAKGNILERFSAQQFPDLHSELNLSSLELGDSALYFCASSGPQGRYGYTFGSGTRLTVV.

This clone has only one observation. J is TRBJ2-5 and V is TRBV7-9; weak D call: TRBD2 (6 bases). The germline gives CDR1 SEHNR, CDR2 FQNEAQ (reference sequence). The CDR3 loop spans 15 amino acids. The ends were cut back, 4 bases at V and 2 bases at J, with 14 bases in the middle. The DNA of the CDR3 is TGTGCCAGCAGCTCTCCGGTGGAGGGACAAGAGACCCAGTACTTC. Protein sequence: CASSSPVEGQETQYF.

The chain links TRBV9 to TRBJ1-3; D not resolved. From germline, CDR1 is SGDLS and CDR2 YYNGEE. Trimming stripped 0 bases from V and 6 bases from J, with 10 bases between. The CDR3 contains 14 residues. The CDR3 coding sequence is TGTGCCAGCAGCGTAGGTTTGGAGGAAAACACCATATATTTT. Translated: CASSVGLEENTIYF. Looking up the rest from reference TRBV9 and TRBJ1-3 gives the full variable domain: DSGVTQTPKHLITATGQRVTLRCSPRSGDLSVYWYQQSLDQGLQFLIQYYNGEERAKGNILERFSAQQFPDLHSELNLSSLELGDSALYFCASSVGLEENTIYFGEGSWLTVV.

A single count supports this clone. This sequence joins TRBV7-3 and TRBJ2-5; D gene uncertain. V was pared by 5 bases and J by 4 bases, with 11 bases between. Germline V gene data show CDR1 as SGHTA and CDR2 as FQGTGA. CDR3 length: 13 residues. CDR3 DNA: TGTGCCAGCAGCCCCGCCTTTGGAGAGACCCAGTACTTC. This gives the protein CASSPAFGETQYF.

The rearrangement joins TRBV19 to TRBJ2-3; D perhaps matches TRBD2 (6 bases). The CDR3 has 14 amino acids. The germline V gene has CDR1 LNHDA and CDR2 SQIVND (reference sequence). Deletions cut 3 bases from V and 4 bases from J, with 11 bases between. Here the CDR3 reads CASSMGGGADTQYF. The CDR3 nucleotides are TGTGCCAGTAGTATGGGGGGTGGGGCAGATACGCAGTATTTT.